These 20 T cell receptor beta chains were all obtained from the same sample, sequenced in a study of response to subunit inactivated influenza vaccine. TCRdb re-called the RT-PCR reads through MiXCR, storing one row per CDR3 protein. The sample carries hundreds of thousands of distinct CDR3 sequences, 14% recorded once. The source was PBMCs from blood, collected around 15 days before vaccination. The origin of the receptors is a man aged 50 to 60 who received an inactivated influenza vaccine.

This clonotype was seen only a few times. The DNA of the CDR3 is TGCAGCGTTATACAGTACAATGAGCAGTTCTTC. This sequence encodes CSVIQYNEQFF. This chain joins TRBV29-1 and TRBJ2-1; D gene ambiguous. The CDR3 contains 11 residues. V gave up 5 bases and J gave up 4 bases, with 6 bases separating them. Germline assignment: CDR1 SQVTM and CDR2 ANQGSEA.

This clonotype was observed a few times. The chain combines TRBV12-3 or TRBV12-4 with TRBJ2-2; D unclear. CDR3 size: 12 residues. V lost 6 bases, J lost 7 bases, and 9 bases lay in between. Here the CDR3 reads CASSYLVGELFF. The CDR3 DNA is TGTGCCAGCAGCTACTTGGTCGGGGAGCTGTTTTTT.

The rearrangement links TRBV30 to TRBJ2-1, with 12 bases identical to TRBD1. CDR3 length: 13 residues. Trimming at V came to 5 bases and at J to 9 bases, leaving 5 bases not matched to a gene. Per germline, CDR1 GTSNPN and CDR2 SVGIG (reference sequence). The CDR3 sequence: CAWGGDRGREQFF. DNA of the CDR3: TGTGCCTGGGGGGGGGACAGGGGGCGTGAGCAGTTCTTC. Filled out from reference TRBV30 and TRBJ2-1, the complete variable domain reads SQTIHQWPATLVQPVGSPLSLECTVEGTSNPNLYWYRQAAGRGLQLLFYSVGIGQISSEVPQNLSASRPQDRQFILSSKKLLLSDSGFYLCAWGGDRGREQFFGPGTRLTVL.

This clonotype was seen a handful of times. The chain couples TRBV11-2 to TRBJ2-3; D gene unclear. The V and J ends lost 5 bases and 0 bases respectively, with 12 bases between them. The CDR3 has 15 residues. CDR1 and CDR2 (germline): SGHAT, FQNNGV. The CDR3 here is CASSEGRPSTDTQYF. CDR3 DNA: TGTGCCAGCAGCGAAGGACGCCCAAGCACAGATACGCAGTATTTT.

This clonotype was recorded a few times. This sequence joins TRBV7-8 and TRBJ2-3, with 8 bases aligning to TRBD2. The germline gives CDR1 SGHVS, CDR2 FQNEAQ. J lost 1 base, V lost 4 bases, and 7 bases had no gene match. The CDR3 contains 16 residues. The CDR3, as DNA: TGTGCCAGCAGCTCCAGGCCGGGAGGGGGCACAGATACGCAGTATTTT. Its protein product is CASSSRPGGGTDTQYF.

The chain carries TRBV2 and TRBJ2-7; no clear D gene. The V and J ends lost 6 bases and 7 bases respectively, with 10 bases between them. This CDR3 region has 11 residues. Germline V gene data show CDR1 as SNHLY and CDR2 as FYNNEI. This chain's CDR3 is CASRASWEQYF. In DNA, the CDR3 is TGTGCCAGCAGGGCATCTTGGGAGCAGTACTTC.

This clonotype showed up just a few times. V is TRBV28 and J is TRBJ2-7; a weak D match, TRBD2 (6 bases). This CDR3 comprises 14 residues. V gave up 7 bases and J gave up 7 bases, with 20 bases separating them. Germline V gene sequence: CDR1 MDHEN, CDR2 SYDVKM. The CDR3 DNA sequence: TGTGCCAGCATATCAGCTGGAGGGCCGTATGAGCAGTACTTC. Translated: CASISAGGPYEQYF.

This clonotype has more than one count but fewer than ten. The chain links TRBV6-1 to TRBJ2-1; 9 positions match TRBD1. The germline V gene encodes CDR1 MNHNS and CDR2 SASEGT. The V gene end was trimmed by 6 bases and the J gene end by 8 bases; junction bases not matched to a gene: 5. The CDR3 has 13 amino acids. The CDR3 bases are TGTGCCAGCAGGGGGACAGGGACAGATGAGCAGTTCTTC. This codes for CASRGTGTDEQFF.

This clonotype has at least ten counts. V is TRBV27 and J is TRBJ2-3, with D uncertain. This CDR3 contains 13 residues. The germline V and J ends were trimmed by 3 bases and 6 bases, with 10 bases remaining between them. CDR1 is MNHEY, CDR2 SMNVEV, per germline (reference sequence). CDR3 residues: CASSFLSWDTQYF. CDR3 nucleotide sequence: TGTGCCAGCAGTTTCCTGAGCTGGGATACGCAGTATTTT.

This clonotype has a handful of counts. The chain uses TRBV3-1 and TRBJ1-6; TRBD1 is a possible D gene (6 bases). The V and J ends lost 7 bases and 9 bases respectively, with 16 bases between them. The germline V gene has CDR1 LGHDT and CDR2 YNNKEL (reference sequence). This CDR3 has 14 residues. CDR3 in amino acids: CASTTGLSASPLHF. The CDR3 DNA reads TGTGCCAGCACCACAGGGCTGAGTGCTTCACCCCTCCACTTT.

V usage is TRBV20-1 and J usage is TRBJ1-1; TRBD1 is a possible D gene (6 bases). The V end was cut by 3 bases, the J end by 6 bases, with 11 bases between. The CDR3 spans 12 residues. Germline CDR1 is DFQATT and CDR2 is SNEGSKA (reference sequence). In nucleotides, the CDR3 is TGCAGTGCTAGTTTGGGGGCGCCTGAAGCTTTCTTT. Its translation: CSASLGAPEAFF.

The V gene is TRBV7-2, the J gene TRBJ2-7; 9 bases are a match to TRBD2. The germline gives CDR1 SGHTA, CDR2 FQGNSA. V gave up 5 bases and J gave up 6 bases; unmatched junction bases: 14. The length of the CDR3 is 16 residues. CDR3: CASSLHPSGAGVEQYF. CDR3 sequence (DNA): TGTGCCAGCAGCCTGCACCCTAGCGGGGCCGGGGTCGAGCAGTACTTC.

There are many counts of this clonotype. The V call is TRBV12-3 or TRBV12-4, the J call TRBJ2-3; tentatively, D is TRBD2 (6 bases). The ends were cut back, 5 bases at V and 6 bases at J, with 18 bases in the middle. The CDR3 has 15 residues. DNA of the CDR3: TGTGCCAGCAGTATATCGGGACTCGGGAAGGATACGCAGTATTTT. Protein: CASSISGLGKDTQYF.

This clonotype was recorded many times. The chain employs TRBV3-1 and TRBJ2-7; 7 bases line up with TRBD2. This CDR3 comprises 13 residues. Germline V CDR1 and CDR2: LGHDT, YNNKEL (reference sequence). The trim removed 4 bases at V and 6 bases at J, leaving 6 bases unmatched. CDR3 in amino acids: CASSRTSSTEQYF. The CDR3 DNA follows: TGTGCCAGCAGCCGGACTAGTTCAACCGAGCAGTACTTC.

The gene calls are TRBV7-2 and TRBJ1-2; D is uncertain. Trimming left V 5 bases short and J 0 bases short, with 13 bases between. Germline CDR1 and CDR2: SGHTA and FQGNSA. CDR3 length: 15 residues. In DNA, the CDR3 is TGTGCCAGCAGCCCACGGGCCTTCACTAACTATGGCTACACCTTC. Its translation: CASSPRAFTNYGYTF.

This chain uses TRBV6-1 with TRBJ1-2; possibly TRBD1 for D (6 bases). With 4 bases removed from V and 2 bases from J, the gap between germline ends came to 20 bases. Germline CDR1 reads MNHNS; CDR2 reads SASEGT. CDR3 length: 17 residues. DNA of the CDR3: TGTGCCAGCAGTGCCCTCATACGGACAGCAAAGAACTATGGCTACACCTTC. Translation: CASSALIRTAKNYGYTF.

This clonotype occurred a few times. The V gene is TRBV20-1, the J gene TRBJ1-5; D is undetermined. Germline values: CDR1 DFQATT, CDR2 SNEGSKA (reference sequence). Trimming cost V 0 bases and J 5 bases, with 8 bases left between them. The CDR3 consists of 13 residues. The CDR3 coding sequence is TGCAGTGCTAGAGATTGGCAGGATCAGCCCCAGCATTTT. Translation gives CSARDWQDQPQHF.

The CDR3 DNA reads as TGTGCCAGCAGTTACTGGGCGGACCAAGAGACCCAGTACTTC. This gives the protein CASSYWADQETQYF. This chain joins TRBV6-5 and TRBJ2-5; D ambiguous. The V gene lost 1 base and the J gene lost 0 bases, with 6 bases spanning the gap. The CDR3 is made up of 14 amino acids. Germline V gives CDR1 MNHEY, CDR2 SVGAGI.

There are a few counts of this clonotype. This sequence joins TRBV6-1 and TRBJ2-7; tentative D call: TRBD1 (6 bases). Germline CDR1 is MNHNS and CDR2 is SASEGT. V was cut by 6 bases and J by 5 bases, with 17 bases left in between. The CDR3 totals 14 residues. CDR3 nucleotides: TGTGCCAGCAGCCAGGGGCCGTTGCACGACGAGCAGTACTTC. Its translation is CASSQGPLHDEQYF.

This clonotype was seen at least ten times. This chain links TRBV29-1 with TRBJ2-1, with TRBD2 matching over 10 bases. CDR3 length: 18 residues. The V gene end was trimmed by 2 bases and the J gene end by 0 bases; junction bases not matched to a gene: 10. CDR1 is SQVTM and CDR2 is ANQGSEA in the germline V gene. In DNA form, the CDR3 reads TGCAGCGTTGAAATAGGGACTAGCGTGGGGAGCTCCTACAATGAGCAGTTCTTC. It yields the protein CSVEIGTSVGSSYNEQFF.